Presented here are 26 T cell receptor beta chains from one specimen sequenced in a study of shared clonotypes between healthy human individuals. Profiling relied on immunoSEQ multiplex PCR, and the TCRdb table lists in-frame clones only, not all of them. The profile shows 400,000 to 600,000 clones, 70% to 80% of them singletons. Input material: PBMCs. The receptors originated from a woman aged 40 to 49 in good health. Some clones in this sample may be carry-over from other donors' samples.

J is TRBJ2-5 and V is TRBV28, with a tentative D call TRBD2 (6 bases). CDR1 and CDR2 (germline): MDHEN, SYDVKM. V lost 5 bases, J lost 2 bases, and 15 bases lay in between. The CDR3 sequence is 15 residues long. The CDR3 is CASSESGRVQETQYF. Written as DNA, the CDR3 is TGTGCCAGCAGTGAAAGCGGGCGGGTTCAAGAGACCCAGTACTTC. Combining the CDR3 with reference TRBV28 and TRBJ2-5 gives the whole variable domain DVKVTQSSRYLVKRTGEKVFLECVQDMDHENMFWYRQDPGLGLRLIYFSYDVKMKEKGDIPEGYSVSREKKERFSLILESASTNQTSMYLCASSESGRVQETQYFGPGTRLLVL.

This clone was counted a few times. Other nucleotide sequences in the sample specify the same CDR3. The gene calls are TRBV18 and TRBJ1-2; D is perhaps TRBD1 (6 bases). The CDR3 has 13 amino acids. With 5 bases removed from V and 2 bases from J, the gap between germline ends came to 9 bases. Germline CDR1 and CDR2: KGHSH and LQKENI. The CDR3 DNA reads TGTGCCAGCTCATCAGACAGGAACTATGGCTACACCTTC. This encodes CASSSDRNYGYTF. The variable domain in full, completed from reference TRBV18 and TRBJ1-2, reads NAGVMQNPRHLVRRRGQEARLRCSPMKGHSHVYWYRQLPEEGLKFMVYLQKENIIDESGMPKERFSAEFPKEGPSILRIQQVVRGDSAAYFCASSSDRNYGYTFGSGTRLTVV.

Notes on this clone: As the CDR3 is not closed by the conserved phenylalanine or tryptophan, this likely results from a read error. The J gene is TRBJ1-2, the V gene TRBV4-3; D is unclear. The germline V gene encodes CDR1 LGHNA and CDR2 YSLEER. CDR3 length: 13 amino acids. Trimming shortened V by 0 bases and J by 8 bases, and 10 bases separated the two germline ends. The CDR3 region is CASSQDPGKGYTL. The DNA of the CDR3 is TGCGCCAGCAGCCAAGATCCGGGTAAAGGCTACACCCTC.

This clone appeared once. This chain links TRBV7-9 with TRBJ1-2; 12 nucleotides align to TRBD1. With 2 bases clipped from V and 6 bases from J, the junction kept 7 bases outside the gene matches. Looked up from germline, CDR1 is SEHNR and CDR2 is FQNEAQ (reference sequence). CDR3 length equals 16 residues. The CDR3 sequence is CASSLTYGTGGDGYTF. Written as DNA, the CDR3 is TGTGCCAGCAGCTTAACTTACGGGACAGGGGGCGATGGCTACACCTTC.

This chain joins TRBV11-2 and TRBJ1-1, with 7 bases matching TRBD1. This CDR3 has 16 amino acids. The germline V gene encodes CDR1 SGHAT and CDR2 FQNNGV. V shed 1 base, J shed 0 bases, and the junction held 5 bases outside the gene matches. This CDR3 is CASSLGHRGMNTEAFF. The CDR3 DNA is TGTGCCAGCAGCTTAGGCCACAGGGGAATGAACACTGAAGCTTTCTTT.

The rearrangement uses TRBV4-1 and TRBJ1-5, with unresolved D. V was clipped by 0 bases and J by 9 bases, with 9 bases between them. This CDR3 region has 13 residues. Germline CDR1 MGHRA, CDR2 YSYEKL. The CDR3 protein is CASSQDPERPQHF. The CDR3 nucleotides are TGCGCCAGCAGCCAAGATCCCGAAAGGCCCCAGCATTTT.

CDR3 sequence: CASSLRQEQETQYF. In DNA form, the CDR3 reads TGTGCCAGCAGCCTACGACAGGAACAAGAGACCCAGTACTTC. The V call is TRBV7-2, the J call TRBJ2-5; D possibly corresponds to TRBD1 (6 bases). The CDR3 totals 14 residues. Trimming cost V 5 bases and J 2 bases, with 12 bases left between them. Germline-derived CDR1 and CDR2 are SGHTA and FQGNSA.

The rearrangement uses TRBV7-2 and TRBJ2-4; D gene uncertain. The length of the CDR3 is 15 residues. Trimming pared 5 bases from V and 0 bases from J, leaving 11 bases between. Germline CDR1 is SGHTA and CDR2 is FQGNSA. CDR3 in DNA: TGTGCCAGCAGCCCGACCTACATAGCCAAAAACATTCAGTACTTC. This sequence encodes CASSPTYIAKNIQYF.

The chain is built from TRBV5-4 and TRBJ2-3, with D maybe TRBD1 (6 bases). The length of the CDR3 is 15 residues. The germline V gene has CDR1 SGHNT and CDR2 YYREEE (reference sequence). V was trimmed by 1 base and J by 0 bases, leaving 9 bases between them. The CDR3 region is CASSLPGASTDTQYF. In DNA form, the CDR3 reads TGTGCCAGCAGCTTGCCAGGGGCTAGCACAGATACGCAGTATTTT.

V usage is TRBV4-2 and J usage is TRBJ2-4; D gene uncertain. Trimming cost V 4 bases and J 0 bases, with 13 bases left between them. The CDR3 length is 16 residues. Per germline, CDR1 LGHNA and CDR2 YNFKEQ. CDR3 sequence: CASSPGWQLAKNIQYF. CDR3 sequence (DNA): TGTGCCAGCAGCCCTGGGTGGCAGTTAGCCAAAAACATTCAGTACTTC.

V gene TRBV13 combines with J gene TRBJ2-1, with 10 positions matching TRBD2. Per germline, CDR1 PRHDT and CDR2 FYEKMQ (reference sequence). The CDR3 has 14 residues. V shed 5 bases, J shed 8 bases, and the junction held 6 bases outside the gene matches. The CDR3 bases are TGTGCCAGCAGCATGCTAGCGGGAGTCCATGAGCAGTTCTTC. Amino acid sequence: CASSMLAGVHEQFF.

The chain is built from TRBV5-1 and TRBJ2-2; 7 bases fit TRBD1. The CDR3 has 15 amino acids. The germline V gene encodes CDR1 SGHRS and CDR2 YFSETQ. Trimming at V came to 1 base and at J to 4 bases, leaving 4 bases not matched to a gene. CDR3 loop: CASSLRPGGTGELFF. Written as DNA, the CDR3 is TGCGCCAGCAGCTTGAGACCAGGGGGCACCGGGGAGCTGTTTTTT.

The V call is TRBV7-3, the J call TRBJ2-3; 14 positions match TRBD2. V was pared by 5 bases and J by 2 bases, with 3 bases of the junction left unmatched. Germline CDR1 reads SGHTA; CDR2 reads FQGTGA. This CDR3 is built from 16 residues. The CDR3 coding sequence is TGTGCCAGCAGCCCGGGACTAGCGGGGGACACAGATACGCAGTATTTT. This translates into CASSPGLAGDTDTQYF.

CDR3: CGASRGFDSPLHF. CDR3 DNA: TGCGGGGCATCTAGGGGATTTGATTCACCCCTCCACTTT. The V gene is TRBV29-1, the J gene TRBJ1-6, with D possibly matching TRBD1 (5 bases). Germline CDR1 and CDR2: SQVTM and ANQGSEA. The CDR3 sequence is 13 residues long.

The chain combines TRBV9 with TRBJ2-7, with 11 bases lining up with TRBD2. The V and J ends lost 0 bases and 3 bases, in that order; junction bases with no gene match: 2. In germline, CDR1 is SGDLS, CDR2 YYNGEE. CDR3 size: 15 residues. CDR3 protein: CASSVGGTSGYEQYF. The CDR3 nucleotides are TGTGCCAGCAGCGTAGGGGGGACTAGCGGCTACGAGCAGTACTTC.

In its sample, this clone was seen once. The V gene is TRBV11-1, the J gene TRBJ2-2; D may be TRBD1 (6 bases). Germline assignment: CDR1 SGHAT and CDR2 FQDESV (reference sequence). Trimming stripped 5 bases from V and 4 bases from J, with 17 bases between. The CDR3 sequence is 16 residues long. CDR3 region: CASSRDYGQLTGELFF. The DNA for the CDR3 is TGTGCCAGCAGCCGCGATTATGGACAGCTCACCGGGGAGCTGTTTTTT.

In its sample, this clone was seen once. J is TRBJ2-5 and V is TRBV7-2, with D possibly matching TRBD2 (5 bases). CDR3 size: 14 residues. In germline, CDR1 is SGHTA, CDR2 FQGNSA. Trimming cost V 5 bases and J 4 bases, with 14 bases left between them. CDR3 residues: CASSQGSGGETQYF. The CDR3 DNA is TGTGCCAGCAGCCAAGGGAGTGGAGGAGAGACCCAGTACTTC.

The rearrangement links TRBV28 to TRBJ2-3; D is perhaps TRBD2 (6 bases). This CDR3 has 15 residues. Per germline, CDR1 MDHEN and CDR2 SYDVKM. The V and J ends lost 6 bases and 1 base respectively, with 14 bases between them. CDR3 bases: TGTGCCAGCAGGGCCCCTACGGGGGGCACAGATACGCAGTATTTT. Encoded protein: CASRAPTGGTDTQYF.

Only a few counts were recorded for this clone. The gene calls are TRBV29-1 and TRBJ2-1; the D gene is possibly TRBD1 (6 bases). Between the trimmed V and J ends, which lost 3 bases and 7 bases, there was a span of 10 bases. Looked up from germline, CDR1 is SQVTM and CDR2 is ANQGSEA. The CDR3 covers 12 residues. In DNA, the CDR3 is TGCAGCGTTGAGGGGGCCGGGAATGAGCAGTTCTTC. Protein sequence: CSVEGAGNEQFF.

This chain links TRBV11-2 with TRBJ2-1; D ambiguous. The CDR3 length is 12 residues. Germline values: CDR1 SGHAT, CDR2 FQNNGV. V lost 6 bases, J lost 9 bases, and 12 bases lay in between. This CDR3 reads CASRPQAGEQFF. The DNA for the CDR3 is TGTGCCAGCAGACCTCAGGCAGGTGAGCAGTTCTTC.

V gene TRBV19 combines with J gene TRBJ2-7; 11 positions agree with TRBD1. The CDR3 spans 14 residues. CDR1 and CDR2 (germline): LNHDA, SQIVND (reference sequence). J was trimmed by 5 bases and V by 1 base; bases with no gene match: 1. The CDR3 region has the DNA TGTGCCAGTAGTATAGGGGACAGGGGGGACGAGCAGTACTTC. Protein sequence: CASSIGDRGDEQYF.

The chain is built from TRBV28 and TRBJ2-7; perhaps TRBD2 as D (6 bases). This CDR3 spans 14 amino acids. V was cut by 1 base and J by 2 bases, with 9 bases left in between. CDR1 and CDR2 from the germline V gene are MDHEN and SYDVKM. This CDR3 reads CASSLSGEAYEQYF. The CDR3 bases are TGTGCCAGCAGTTTATCTGGGGAGGCCTACGAGCAGTACTTC.

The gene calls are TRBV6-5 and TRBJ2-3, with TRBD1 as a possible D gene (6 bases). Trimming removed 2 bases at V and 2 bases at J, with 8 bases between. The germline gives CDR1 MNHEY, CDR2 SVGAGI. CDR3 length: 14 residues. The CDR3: CASSYGQSTDTQYF. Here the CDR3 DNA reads TGTGCCAGCAGTTACGGACAGTCCACAGATACGCAGTATTTT.

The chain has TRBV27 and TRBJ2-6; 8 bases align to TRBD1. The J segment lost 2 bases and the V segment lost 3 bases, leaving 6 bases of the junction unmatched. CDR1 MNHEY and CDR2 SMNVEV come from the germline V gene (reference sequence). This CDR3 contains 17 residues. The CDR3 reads CASSLDRVEPGANVLTF. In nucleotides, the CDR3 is TGTGCCAGCAGTTTGGACAGGGTGGAACCTGGGGCCAACGTCCTGACTTTC. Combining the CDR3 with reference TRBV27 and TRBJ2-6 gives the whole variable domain EAQVTQNPRYLITVTGKKLTVTCSQNMNHEYMSWYRQDPGLGLRQIYYSMNVEVTDKGDVPEGYKVSRKEKRNFPLILESPSPNQTSLYFCASSLDRVEPGANVLTFGAGSRLTVL.

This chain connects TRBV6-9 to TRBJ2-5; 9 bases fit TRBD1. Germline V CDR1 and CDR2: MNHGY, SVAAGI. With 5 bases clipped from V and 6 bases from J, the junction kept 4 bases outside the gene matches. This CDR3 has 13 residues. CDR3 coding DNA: TGTGCCAGCAGTGGACAGGGGTCGAAGACCCAGTACTTC. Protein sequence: CASSGQGSKTQYF.

DNA for the CDR3: TGTGCCAGCAGTAAAAGGGGGACGGATGATCAGCCCCAGCATTTT. Translating it yields CASSKRGTDDQPQHF. The chain recombines TRBV28 with TRBJ1-5; possible D gene TRBD1, 6 bases. The V end was cut by 5 bases, the J end by 5 bases, with 16 bases between. The CDR3 length is 15 residues. Germline V gene lookup returns CDR1 MDHEN and CDR2 SYDVKM.